The 21 T cell receptor beta chains below come from one sample, sequenced in a study of cytomegalovirus exposure and HLA in healthy donors (dated by TCRdb to 2016 to 2017). Library creation used the immunoSEQ multiplex PCR assay. For the multiplex PCR, a mixture combining 60 forward primers for TCR Vbeta segments and 13 reverse primers for TCR Jbeta segments was used. This is the immuneACCESS table as TCRdb keeps it, with only in-frame sequences that have V and J called. A part of the clones is gone; compared with another copy, unresolved V genes explain less than half, and the rest is unexplained. The table for this sample lists some 150,000 clones; 75% to 85% of them were counted only once. Approximately 2% of the sample lies in the top ten. The specimen sequenced was PBMCs. These TCRs come from a female donor in good health and CMV-seropositive.

The chain uses TRBV27 and TRBJ2-1; 8 bases align to TRBD1. The V and J ends lost 3 bases and 2 bases, in that order; junction bases with no gene match: 3. Germline V gene data show CDR1 as MNHEY and CDR2 as SMNVEV (reference sequence). This CDR3 has 15 residues. The CDR3 DNA reads TGTGCCAGCAGTTTCGGGACAGGAACCTACAATGAGCAGTTCTTC. This gives the protein CASSFGTGTYNEQFF.

This chain joins TRBV30 and TRBJ1-6; no clear D. The V gene lost 4 bases and the J gene lost 10 bases, with 14 bases spanning the gap. Germline V gives CDR1 GTSNPN, CDR2 SVGIG (reference sequence). This CDR3 comprises 13 residues. CDR3 sequence: CAWNRQAGSPLHF. In nucleotides, the CDR3 is TGTGCCTGGAACAGACAAGCTGGGTCACCCCTCCACTTT. The full variable domain, with the rest looked up from reference TRBV30 and TRBJ1-6, is SQTIHQWPATLVQPVGSPLSLECTVEGTSNPNLYWYRQAAGRGLQLLFYSVGIGQISSEVPQNLSASRPQDRQFILSSKKLLLSDSGFYLCAWNRQAGSPLHFGNGTRLTVT.

This chain connects TRBV19 to TRBJ2-2; perhaps TRBD2 as D (6 bases). Germline V lookup: CDR1 LNHDA, CDR2 SQIVND (reference sequence). V lost 7 bases and J 7 bases, leaving 16 bases between the germline ends. The CDR3 has 14 amino acids. The CDR3 reads CASTTGGIGGELFF. The CDR3 DNA reads TGTGCCAGTACGACCGGGGGAATTGGCGGGGAGCTGTTTTTT.

The chain is built from TRBV30 and TRBJ1-5; D possibly corresponds to TRBD1 (6 bases). Looked up from germline, CDR1 is GTSNPN and CDR2 is SVGIG (reference sequence). CDR3 length: 12 amino acids. CDR3 region: CAMGAWGQPQHF. DNA for the CDR3: TGTGCGATGGGGGCCTGGGGTCAGCCCCAGCATTTT.

This sequence joins TRBV5-1 and TRBJ2-2, with 11 bases that match TRBD2. Germline V lookup: CDR1 SGHRS, CDR2 YFSETQ. The trim removed 7 bases at V and 1 base at J, leaving 0 bases unmatched. The CDR3 is 14 residues long. The CDR3 region has the DNA TGCGCCAGCGGGACTAGCGGGAACACCGGGGAGCTGTTTTTT. This codes for CASGTSGNTGELFF.

This chain joins TRBV30 and TRBJ1-1; 11 nucleotides line up with TRBD1. V was clipped by 2 bases and J by 6 bases; unmatched bases: 17. The length of the CDR3 is 18 residues. Looked up from germline, CDR1 is GTSNPN and CDR2 is SVGIG (reference sequence). CDR3: CAWSIWTGGRRGFPEAFF. The CDR3 DNA is TGTGCCTGGAGTATATGGACAGGGGGCCGCCGGGGTTTTCCTGAAGCTTTCTTT.

The chain links TRBV7-9 to TRBJ2-1, with D unclear. Germline V gene sequence: CDR1 SEHNR, CDR2 FQNEAQ (reference sequence). The CDR3 is 17 residues long. V was trimmed by 5 bases and J by 6 bases, leaving 23 bases between them. The CDR3 here is CASSQKMGLTPANEQFF. The CDR3 DNA is TGTGCCAGCAGCCAGAAGATGGGCCTCACCCCGGCCAATGAGCAGTTCTTC.

The V call is TRBV4-1, the J call TRBJ2-1; a weak D match, TRBD2 (6 bases). This CDR3 is 16 amino acids long. Germline lookup yields CDR1 MGHRA and CDR2 YSYEKL. Trimming took 4 bases from V and 6 from J, leaving 19 bases between them. The DNA for the CDR3 is TGCGCCAGCAGCCTTCGGTTGGGGCGGGACGGCAATGAGCAGTTCTTC. Residues: CASSLRLGRDGNEQFF.

J is TRBJ2-5 and V is TRBV25-1, with TRBD2 identical over 9 bases. The end of the DNA is better explained by TRBJ2-7, so the J call may be wrong. CDR1 is MGHDK and CDR2 is SYGVNS in the germline V gene. The CDR3 totals 18 residues. The CDR3 DNA is TGTGCCAGCAGTGAAGATAAAGGCCCTAGCGGGATTAAGTACGAGCAGTACTTC. Amino acid sequence: CASSEDKGPSGIKYEQYF.

The chain carries TRBV6-9 and TRBJ1-5; D is unresolved. Trimming shortened V by 6 bases and J by 7 bases, and 13 bases separated the two germline ends. This CDR3 region has 13 residues. The germline V gene encodes CDR1 MNHGY and CDR2 SVAAGI. The CDR3 spells CASRSSDAQPQHF. Written as DNA, the CDR3 is TGTGCCAGCAGAAGTTCAGATGCCCAGCCCCAGCATTTT.

V is TRBV19 and J is TRBJ2-1; 9 bases are a match to TRBD1. Unmatched junction bases numbered 7, after V lost 5 bases and J lost 8 bases. The length of the CDR3 is 14 residues. Looked up from germline, CDR1 is LNHDA and CDR2 is SQIVND (reference sequence). DNA for the CDR3: TGTGCCAGTAGTCCCGGGACAGGGACCCATGAGCAGTTCTTC. This codes for CASSPGTGTHEQFF.

V usage is TRBV5-1 and J usage is TRBJ2-1, with TRBD2 matching over 10 bases. Germline loops: CDR1 SGHRS, CDR2 YFSETQ. This CDR3 is built from 15 residues. V shed 2 bases and J 6 bases; nucleotides not matched to a gene: 5. CDR3 bases: TGCGCCAGCAGCTTCGGGACTAGCGCTACCAATGAGCAGTTCTTC. It codes for CASSFGTSATNEQFF.

V and J are TRBV5-4 and TRBJ2-5, with D possibly matching TRBD2 (5 bases). CDR1 SGHNT and CDR2 YYREEE come from the germline V gene (reference sequence). There are 14 residues in the CDR3. Trimming took off 0 bases at V and 7 bases at J, with 13 bases between the two ends. The CDR3 DNA sequence: TGTGCCAGCAGCTTGGAGACGGGGTTGGGGACCCAGTACTTC. Encoded protein: CASSLETGLGTQYF.

The V call is TRBV7-9, the J call TRBJ1-2, with D perhaps matching TRBD1 (6 bases). This CDR3 contains 14 residues. Trimming removed 5 bases from V and 1 base from J, with 11 bases in between. Germline V gives CDR1 SEHNR, CDR2 FQNEAQ (reference sequence). As DNA, the CDR3 is TGTGCCAGCAGCGTGGGGGCCAATAACTATGGCTACACCTTC. Translating gives CASSVGANNYGYTF.

The J gene is TRBJ2-7, the V gene TRBV30, with 11 bases that match TRBD1. With V trimmed by 1 base and J by 3 bases, 2 bases remained unmatched. Germline V CDR1 and CDR2: GTSNPN, SVGIG (reference sequence). The CDR3 runs to 14 residues. The CDR3 is CAWSGDRGGYEQYF. The CDR3 bases are TGTGCCTGGAGTGGGGACAGGGGGGGCTACGAGCAGTACTTC. The whole variable domain, remainder taken from reference TRBV30 and TRBJ2-7, is SQTIHQWPATLVQPVGSPLSLECTVEGTSNPNLYWYRQAAGRGLQLLFYSVGIGQISSEVPQNLSASRPQDRQFILSSKKLLLSDSGFYLCAWSGDRGGYEQYFGPGTRLTVT.

The J gene is TRBJ2-5, the V gene TRBV6-5, with 10 bases identical to TRBD2. CDR3 size: 15 residues. Germline CDR1 reads MNHEY; CDR2 reads SVGAGI. V dropped 4 bases and J dropped 2; count of bases not matched to a gene: 4. In DNA, the CDR3 is TGTGCCAGCAGTTCCCAGCGGGGGGGACAAGAGACCCAGTACTTC. It yields the protein CASSSQRGGQETQYF.

The chain combines TRBV9 with TRBJ2-2; perhaps TRBD2 as D (5 bases). The length of the CDR3 is 13 residues. The V end was cut by 5 bases, the J end by 5 bases, with 10 bases between. Germline CDR1 SGDLS, CDR2 YYNGEE. CDR3 protein: CASSGKRTGELFF. For the CDR3, the DNA is TGTGCCAGCAGTGGGAAGCGGACCGGGGAGCTGTTTTTT.

The V gene is TRBV6-5, the J gene TRBJ2-3; 13 positions agree with TRBD2. Trimming removed 5 bases from V and 6 bases from J; junction bases left unmatched: 5. This CDR3 has 15 residues. In germline, CDR1 is MNHEY, CDR2 SVGAGI. CDR3 loop: CASSKLAGGRDTQYF. The CDR3 bases are TGTGCCAGCAGTAAACTAGCGGGGGGGAGGGATACGCAGTATTTT.

V is TRBV28 and J is TRBJ2-7; possible D gene TRBD1, 6 bases. Germline-derived CDR1 and CDR2 are MDHEN and SYDVKM. The CDR3 has 14 amino acids. V lost 1 base, J lost 5 bases, and 12 bases lay in between. The CDR3 nucleotides are TGTGCCAGCAGTTTATCCCAGGGGCTCCACGAGCAGTACTTC. It specifies CASSLSQGLHEQYF.

The genes are TRBV5-1 and TRBJ1-5; 7 positions match TRBD1. The germline V gene encodes CDR1 SGHRS and CDR2 YFSETQ. Unmatched junction bases numbered 4, after V lost 3 bases and J lost 7 bases. The CDR3 extends over 13 amino acids. CDR3 amino acids: CASSYTGDQPQHF. The CDR3 DNA sequence: TGCGCCAGCAGCTACACAGGGGACCAGCCCCAGCATTTT.

This clone was recorded once. The chain carries TRBV18 and TRBJ1-1; D is unclear. CDR1 is KGHSH and CDR2 is LQKENI in the germline V gene. The V end was cut by 4 bases, the J end by 3 bases, with 6 bases between. The CDR3 runs to 12 residues. In nucleotides, the CDR3 is TGTGCCAGCTCACTAGGAGACACTGAAGCTTTCTTT. It yields the protein CASSLGDTEAFF. The entire variable domain, with the rest obtained from reference TRBV18 and TRBJ1-1, is as follows: NAGVMQNPRHLVRRRGQEARLRCSPMKGHSHVYWYRQLPEEGLKFMVYLQKENIIDESGMPKERFSAEFPKEGPSILRIQQVVRGDSAAYFCASSLGDTEAFFGQGTRLTVV.